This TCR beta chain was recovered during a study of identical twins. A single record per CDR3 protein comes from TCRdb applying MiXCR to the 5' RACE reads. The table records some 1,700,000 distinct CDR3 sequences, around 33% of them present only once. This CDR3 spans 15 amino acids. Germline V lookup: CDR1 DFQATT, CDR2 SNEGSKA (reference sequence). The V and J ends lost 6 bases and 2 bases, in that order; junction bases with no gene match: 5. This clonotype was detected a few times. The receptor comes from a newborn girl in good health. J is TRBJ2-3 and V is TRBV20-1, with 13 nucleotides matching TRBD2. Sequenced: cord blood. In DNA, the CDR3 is TGCAGTGCCCCGGGACTAGCGGGAAACACAGATACGCAGTATTTT. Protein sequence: CSAPGLAGNTDTQYF.